The T cell receptor beta chain under discussion was sequenced for a study of beta chain features in type 1 diabetes. Background on the study: Patient and healthy donor groups were alike in age, gender and cell yields. Researchers looked at roughly 110 million sorted cells across all samples. Study-wide results and caveats: TCRB CDR3s from Type 1 diabetes patients were moderately but significantly shorter in all four CD4+ subsets.

Germline CDR1 and CDR2: MNHEY and SVGAGI. Germline trimming cut 0 bases from V and 7 bases from J; bases unmatched to any gene: 0. This CDR3 contains 15 residues. This clone showed up just a few times. What it binds is not known. The same CDR3 is also encoded by other DNA sequences in this sample. As every portion of the isolated RNA was reverse transcribed, the sequencing read expressed TCRB transcripts. TCRdb keeps only in-frame clones here, not all; method: immunoSEQ multiplex PCR. The table lists almost 350,000 clones, roughly 8.8% of them singletons, with more than 0.8% in the top ten. The specimen sequenced was central memory CD4+ T cells from blood. The chain has TRBV6-5 and TRBJ1-6; 10 bases align to TRBD1. This TCR was sampled from a man aged 30-40 years with type 1 diabetes. The CDR3 here is CASSYSGQGNSPLHF. CDR3 nucleotide sequence: TGTGCCAGCAGTTACTCGGGACAGGGGAATTCACCCCTCCACTTT.